The 21 T cell receptor beta chains reported below all come from one sample, sequenced in a study of cytotoxic CD8 clonotypes in ibrutinib-treated CLL. Produced via immunoSEQ multiplex PCR; TCRdb's table is partial and in-frame only. Of more than 45,000 clones in the sample, 70% to 90% were seen once. This specimen was PBMCs, taken after 24 months of ibrutinib treatment. The receptors shown here come from a human donor with chronic lymphocytic leukemia.

This chain joins TRBV7-2 and TRBJ2-1; D might be TRBD1 (5 bases). This CDR3 is 13 amino acids long. Trimming stripped 5 bases from V and 9 bases from J, with 14 bases between. The germline gives CDR1 SGHTA, CDR2 FQGNSA. CDR3: CASSPRTLGEQFF. CDR3 DNA: TGTGCCAGCAGCCCCAGGACATTGGGTGAGCAGTTCTTC. The variable domain in full, with the rest retrieved from reference TRBV7-2 and TRBJ2-1, is GAGVSQSPSNKVTEKGKDVELRCDPISGHTALYWYRQSLGQGLEFLIYFQGNSAPDKSGLPSDRFSAERTGGSVSTLTIQRTQQEDSAVYLCASSPRTLGEQFFGPGTRLTVL.

V and J are TRBV25-1 and TRBJ2-1, with 12 bases fitting TRBD2. V lost 7 bases to trimming and J lost 4 bases; unmatched junction nucleotides: 5. Germline CDR1 and CDR2: MGHDK and SYGVNS. This CDR3 spans 15 amino acids. CDR3 protein: CASTSSGRDYNEQFF. CDR3 bases: TGTGCCAGCACCTCTAGCGGGAGGGATTACAATGAGCAGTTCTTC.

The chain uses TRBV10-3 and TRBJ1-5; no reliable D call. Germline V gene sequence: CDR1 ENHRY, CDR2 SYGVKD. V dropped 0 bases and J dropped 6 bases, with 12 bases sitting between them. The CDR3 is 15 amino acids. DNA for the CDR3: TGTGCCATCAGTGAGTCGGCGGGAATGGGTCAGCCCCAGCATTTT. Residues: CAISESAGMGQPQHF.

This chain joins TRBV14 and TRBJ1-4; D gene unclear. With 4 bases removed from V and 7 bases from J, the gap between germline ends came to 10 bases. CDR3 length: 13 residues. Germline lookup yields CDR1 SGHDN and CDR2 FVKESK. The DNA for the CDR3 is TGTGCCAGCAGCCGTCAGGTCCCTGAAAAACTGTTTTTT. The encoded protein is CASSRQVPEKLFF.

V gene TRBV21-1 combines with J gene TRBJ2-2; TRBD2, the table's D call, was not compared with the DNA. TRBV21-1 is recorded as a pseudogene. The CDR3 covers 17 residues. The CDR3: CASSKIGAGAQTGELFF. As DNA, the CDR3 is TGTGCCAGCAGCAAAATTGGGGCGGGGGCCCAAACCGGGGAGCTGTTTTTT.

V gene TRBV30 combines with J gene TRBJ1-4; D not certain. Germline CDR1 is GTSNPN and CDR2 is SVGIG (reference sequence). The V end lost 5 bases, the J end lost 1 base, and 5 bases lay between the germline ends. This CDR3 spans 12 amino acids. DNA for the CDR3: TGTGCCTGGGCAGGAACTAATGAAAAACTGTTTTTT. It encodes CAWAGTNEKLFF.

V usage is TRBV6-1 and J usage is TRBJ2-5, with TRBD2 identical over 7 bases. The germline V gene has CDR1 MNHNS and CDR2 SASEGT. Trimming cost V 7 bases and J 4 bases; bases outside gene matches: 9. The CDR3 runs to 14 residues. CDR3 loop: CASILRGRGETQYF. The CDR3 DNA follows: TGTGCCAGCATCTTGCGCGGGAGAGGAGAGACCCAGTACTTC.

The V and J genes are TRBV2 and TRBJ1-5, with a possible D match to TRBD1 (5 bases). Germline assignment: CDR1 SNHLY and CDR2 FYNNEI. The germline V and J ends were trimmed by 7 bases and 0 bases, with 13 bases remaining between them. CDR3 size: 15 residues. The DNA for the CDR3 is TGTGCCAGCAAGGGGACGACAAATAGCAATCAGCCCCAGCATTTT. Residues: CASKGTTNSNQPQHF.

This clone was detected once. V and J are TRBV11-2 and TRBJ1-1, with D hard to call. The germline V gene encodes CDR1 SGHAT and CDR2 FQNNGV. V was pared by 3 bases and J by 4 bases, with 12 bases between. The CDR3 runs to 14 residues. This chain's CDR3 is CASSFIARSTEAFF. CDR3 coding DNA: TGTGCCAGCAGCTTCATCGCCAGATCCACTGAAGCTTTCTTT.

The chain uses TRBV5-4 and TRBJ2-7; 9 bases are a match to TRBD2. CDR3 length: 16 residues. After removal of 0 bases from V and 3 bases from J, the junction contained 7 bases not matched to a gene. CDR1 SGHNT and CDR2 YYREEE come from the germline V gene (reference sequence). This CDR3 is CASSLGGGRAVYEQYF. The CDR3 nucleotides read TGTGCCAGCAGCTTGGGGGGCGGGAGGGCCGTCTACGAGCAGTACTTC.

The rearrangement links TRBV10-3 to TRBJ1-2; TRBD1 matches 9 bases. The J segment lost 0 bases and the V segment lost 6 bases, leaving 2 bases of the junction unmatched. The CDR3 is made up of 14 amino acids. Germline V gives CDR1 ENHRY, CDR2 SYGVKD. CDR3 in amino acids: CAIRDRGANYGYTF. CDR3 DNA: TGTGCCATCAGAGACAGGGGGGCTAACTATGGCTACACCTTC.

The rearrangement uses TRBV11-2 and TRBJ2-4, with D perhaps TRBD1 (6 bases). Per germline, CDR1 SGHAT and CDR2 FQNNGV. Deletions cut 5 bases from V and 0 bases from J, with 17 bases between. This CDR3 comprises 17 residues. For the CDR3, the DNA is TGTGCCAGCAGCCCCCACAGGGTCCAAGTAGCCAAAAACATTCAGTACTTC. As protein: CASSPHRVQVAKNIQYF.

This rearrangement joins TRBV9 to TRBJ2-1, with 7 bases matching TRBD2. The CDR3 covers 16 residues. V lost 0 bases, J lost 8 bases, and 11 bases stayed unmatched. Per the germline V gene, CDR1 is SGDLS and CDR2 is YYNGEE. CDR3 region: CASSVDWAGVVDEQFF. CDR3 bases: TGTGCCAGCAGCGTAGATTGGGCGGGAGTGGTAGATGAGCAGTTCTTC.

The genes are TRBV19 and TRBJ1-5, with unresolved D. The CDR3 runs to 14 residues. V lost 1 base to trimming and J lost 4 bases, with 8 bases between them. The germline gives CDR1 LNHDA, CDR2 SQIVND (reference sequence). DNA of the CDR3: TGTGCCAGTAGTATAGTCCCCGGAAATCAGCCCCAGCATTTT. It codes for CASSIVPGNQPQHF.

The V call is TRBV7-2, the J call TRBJ1-5; TRBD1 matches at 8 bases. V shed 6 bases and J 4 bases; nucleotides not matched to a gene: 5. Germline CDR1 and CDR2: SGHTA and FQGNSA. The CDR3 contains 14 residues. CDR3 coding DNA: TGTGCCAGCAGTCGAGACAGGGGAAATCAGCCCCAGCATTTT. Translated: CASSRDRGNQPQHF.

The chain has TRBV4-1 and TRBJ2-3; D possibly corresponds to TRBD2 (6 bases). V dropped 0 bases and J dropped 2 bases, with 15 bases sitting between them. The CDR3 is 17 amino acids. Germline assignment: CDR1 MGHRA and CDR2 YSYEKL. The CDR3 DNA reads TGCGCCAGCAGCCAAGAATTAGCGGACCTCATCACAGATACGCAGTATTTT. It is translated as CASSQELADLITDTQYF.

This clone was found once. The genes are TRBV20-1 and TRBJ2-5; no firm D call. The length of the CDR3 is 10 residues. CDR1 and CDR2 (germline): DFQATT, SNEGSKA (reference sequence). Trimming stripped 3 bases from V and 5 bases from J, with 4 bases between. Here the CDR3 DNA reads TGCAGTGCTAGGTTGGAGACCCAGTACTTC. Encoded protein: CSARLETQYF.

V is TRBV2 and J is TRBJ1-2; D gene ambiguous. This CDR3 comprises 12 residues. The germline V gene encodes CDR1 SNHLY and CDR2 FYNNEI. V was trimmed by 3 bases and J by 4 bases, leaving 6 bases between them. The CDR3 nucleotides read TGTGCCAGCAGTGATCGGGGCTATGGCTACACCTTC. Encoded protein: CASSDRGYGYTF.

The CDR3 loop reads CASSPLAGGPSTDTQYF. CDR3 nucleotides: TGTGCCAGCAGTCCGCTAGCGGGAGGCCCAAGCACAGATACGCAGTATTTT. This chain connects TRBV28 to TRBJ2-3; 11 bases fit TRBD2. This CDR3 region has 17 residues. CDR1 and CDR2 (germline): MDHEN, SYDVKM. The V segment lost 5 bases and the J segment 0 bases; nucleotides outside the gene matches: 7.

This clone was seen more than once but under ten times. The J gene is TRBJ1-2, the V gene TRBV5-1, with TRBD1 identical over 10 bases. Germline lookup yields CDR1 SGHRS and CDR2 YFSETQ. Trimming took 0 bases from V and 7 from J; bases not matched to a gene: 6. CDR3 length: 15 amino acids. The CDR3 nucleotides read TGCGCCAGCAGCTTGGGACAGGGGGCGCCCCTTGGCTACACCTTC. Its translation is CASSLGQGAPLGYTF.

CDR3 sequence (DNA): TGTGCCAGCAGTGGGGCAGGGATAAGGGAAGAGACCCAGTACTTC. It codes for CASSGAGIREETQYF. V usage is TRBV28 and J usage is TRBJ2-5; tentatively, D is TRBD1 (5 bases). Trimming removed 5 bases from V and 3 bases from J, with 16 bases in between. Germline V lookup: CDR1 MDHEN, CDR2 SYDVKM. The CDR3 loop spans 15 amino acids.